These 24 T cell receptor beta chains came from one sample sequenced in a study of cytomegalovirus exposure and HLA in healthy donors (TCRdb year 2017). Library prep was done by the immunoSEQ multiplex PCR assay. TCRdb limited this immuneACCESS table to in-frame rearrangements with V and J called. A share of clones is missing; checked studies link under half to unresolved V genes, and the rest is unexplained. This sample lists fewer than 130,000 clones; approximately 89% were detected once. The top ten constitute 1.9% of the sample. Input material: PBMCs. These receptors were taken from a woman in her late teens or twenties in good health and CMV-seronegative.

The genes are TRBV30 and TRBJ1-2, with D perhaps matching TRBD1 (6 bases). V was clipped by 3 bases and J by 3 bases, with 11 bases between them. This CDR3 region has 13 residues. Per germline, CDR1 GTSNPN and CDR2 SVGIG (reference sequence). This chain's CDR3 is CAWRGGGYYGYTF. CDR3 bases: TGTGCCTGGAGAGGCGGGGGCTACTATGGCTACACCTTC.

The chain's CDR3 is CASSLRTSGRATGANVLTF. DNA of the CDR3: TGCGCCAGCAGCTTAAGGACTAGCGGGAGGGCCACTGGGGCCAACGTCCTGACTTTC. This chain joins TRBV5-1 and TRBJ2-6, with 15 bases aligning to TRBD2. The CDR3 runs to 19 residues. The ends lost 2 bases at V and 2 bases at J; junction bases unmatched: 5. Per germline, CDR1 SGHRS and CDR2 YFSETQ. Drawing the rest from reference TRBV5-1 and TRBJ2-6, the complete variable domain is KAGVTQTPRYLIKTRGQQVTLSCSPISGHRSVSWYQQTPGQGLQFLFEYFSETQRNKGNFPGRFSGRQFSNSRSEMNVSTLELGDSALYLCASSLRTSGRATGANVLTFGAGSRLTVL.

This chain joins TRBV4-1 and TRBJ2-7; no clear D. V lost 2 bases, J lost 3 bases, and 5 bases lay in between. CDR3 length: 12 amino acids. Per germline, CDR1 MGHRA and CDR2 YSYEKL. In DNA form, the CDR3 reads TGCGCCAGCAGCCAATCAGGCTACGAGCAGTACTTC. Its protein is CASSQSGYEQYF.

The chain joins TRBV10-1 to TRBJ1-6; tentatively, D is TRBD1 (5 bases). Germline lookup yields CDR1 WNHNN and CDR2 SYGVQD (reference sequence). The CDR3 is 13 amino acids. Trimming left V 8 bases short and J 7 bases short, with 12 bases between. In DNA, the CDR3 is TGCGCCAGCGGCCCCGACAGCAATTCACCCCTCCACTTT. Its translation: CASGPDSNSPLHF.

This sequence joins TRBV27 and TRBJ2-7; tentative D call: TRBD1 (6 bases). The V end lost 6 bases, the J end lost 5 bases, and 20 bases lay between the germline ends. Looked up from germline, CDR1 is MNHEY and CDR2 is SMNVEV (reference sequence). The CDR3 has 15 residues. The CDR3: CASSLPQGPFNEQYF. The DNA for the CDR3 is TGTGCCAGCAGCCTCCCTCAGGGGCCCTTCAACGAGCAGTACTTC.

The chain recombines TRBV5-4 with TRBJ2-3, with D tentatively TRBD2 (6 bases). Germline-derived CDR1 and CDR2 are SGHNT and YYREEE (reference sequence). The CDR3 sequence is 16 residues long. V was trimmed by 4 bases and J by 4 bases, leaving 19 bases between them. This CDR3 reads CASSTRLSGFPDTQYF. The CDR3 DNA follows: TGTGCCAGCAGCACCCGACTTAGCGGTTTCCCAGATACGCAGTATTTT.

This chain connects TRBV4-1 to TRBJ1-6; tentative D call: TRBD1 (5 bases). V lost 1 base and J lost 4, with 17 bases in between. CDR1 and CDR2 from the germline V gene are MGHRA and YSYEKL. The CDR3 totals 18 residues. In DNA, the CDR3 is TGCGCCAGCAGCCAAGGGTCCCTAAGACAGTCTTATAATTCACCCCTCCACTTT. This encodes CASSQGSLRQSYNSPLHF.

This clone has just a few counts. This sequence joins TRBV9 and TRBJ1-1; 7 positions match TRBD1. V was clipped by 2 bases and J by 2 bases; unmatched bases: 12. CDR1 is SGDLS, CDR2 YYNGEE, per germline. The CDR3 has 17 amino acids. The CDR3 region has the DNA TGTGCCAGCAGCGTGGCGGGACAGCGAATCAGTAACACTGAAGCTTTCTTT. Translated, it gives CASSVAGQRISNTEAFF.

This clone was seen a few times. The chain recombines TRBV19 with TRBJ2-7; D not resolved. The CDR3 is 12 residues long. Germline V gene sequence: CDR1 LNHDA, CDR2 SQIVND (reference sequence). Trimming shortened V by 0 bases and J by 5 bases, and 5 bases separated the two germline ends. CDR3: CASSIDRDEQYF. The CDR3 nucleotides are TGTGCCAGTAGTATAGACCGGGACGAGCAGTACTTC.

This clone was detected once. The chain couples TRBV7-9 to TRBJ2-2, with 11 bases identical to TRBD1. The CDR3 consists of 16 residues. After removal of 2 bases from V and 9 bases from J, the junction contained 8 bases not matched to a gene. From germline, CDR1 is SEHNR and CDR2 FQNEAQ (reference sequence). DNA of the CDR3: TGTGCCAGCAGCTTACCCGGACAGGGGGCGCTTTGGGAGCTGTTTTTT. It yields the protein CASSLPGQGALWELFF. The entire variable domain, with the rest obtained from reference TRBV7-9 and TRBJ2-2, is as follows: DTGVSQNPRHKITKRGQNVTFRCDPISEHNRLYWYRQTLGQGPEFLTYFQNEAQLEKSRLLSDRFSAERPKGSFSTLEIQRTEQGDSAMYLCASSLPGQGALWELFFGEGSRLTVL.

The rearrangement links TRBV5-1 to TRBJ2-1, with TRBD2 matching 11 bases. Germline V gene lookup returns CDR1 SGHRS and CDR2 YFSETQ. The CDR3 length is 15 residues. V gave up 3 bases and J gave up 5 bases; unmatched junction bases: 4. DNA of the CDR3: TGCGCCAGCAGCTATAGGACTAGCGGGCACAATGAGCAGTTCTTC. It yields the protein CASSYRTSGHNEQFF.

The V gene is TRBV7-9, the J gene TRBJ1-2; possibly TRBD1 for D (6 bases). Trimming removed 8 bases at V and 3 bases at J, with 13 bases between. Germline CDR1 and CDR2: SEHNR and FQNEAQ (reference sequence). The CDR3 length is 13 residues. For the CDR3, the DNA is TGTGCCAGCGAAACAGGGATCGACTATGGCTACACCTTC. Protein: CASETGIDYGYTF.

The chain has TRBV19 and TRBJ2-2; tentative D call: TRBD1 (6 bases). The CDR3 is made up of 16 amino acids. Germline-derived CDR1 and CDR2 are LNHDA and SQIVND (reference sequence). Trimming removed 3 bases at V and 1 base at J, with 12 bases between. CDR3 amino acids: CASSIRGTVNTGELFF. DNA of the CDR3: TGTGCCAGTAGTATTAGGGGGACGGTGAACACCGGGGAGCTGTTTTTT. The complete variable domain, with remaining parts taken from reference TRBV19 and TRBJ2-2, reads DGGITQSPKYLFRKEGQNVTLSCEQNLNHDAMYWYRQDPGQGLRLIYYSQIVNDFQKGDIAEGYSVSREKKESFPLTVTSAQKNPTAFYLCASSIRGTVNTGELFFGEGSRLTVL.

The V and J genes are TRBV28 and TRBJ2-7, with D possibly TRBD2 on 5 matching bases. The CDR3 loop spans 13 amino acids. Germline lookup yields CDR1 MDHEN and CDR2 SYDVKM. V lost 3 bases to trimming and J lost 2 bases, with 8 bases between them. The CDR3 spells CASSLGSAYEQYF. The CDR3 coding sequence is TGTGCCAGCAGTTTGGGGAGCGCCTACGAGCAGTACTTC.

This chain links TRBV4-2 with TRBJ2-1; 7 bases align to TRBD2. Germline V gene sequence: CDR1 LGHNA, CDR2 YNFKEQ. CDR3 length: 15 residues. V dropped 6 bases and J dropped 1; count of bases not matched to a gene: 6. The CDR3 spells CASRLTSSSYNEQFF. The CDR3 DNA reads TGTGCCAGCAGGTTGACTAGCAGTTCCTACAATGAGCAGTTCTTC.

This chain links TRBV11-3 with TRBJ1-2; D possibly corresponds to TRBD1 (5 bases). The CDR3 length is 12 residues. V lost 5 bases and J lost 5, with 9 bases in between. Germline lookup yields CDR1 SGHNT and CDR2 YENEEA. The DNA of the CDR3 is TGTGCCAGCAGCGCCGACAGTTATGGCTACACCTTC. It encodes CASSADSYGYTF.

This clone showed up just a few times. The chain is built from TRBV6-4 and TRBJ2-1; D unresolved. Trimming took 0 bases from V and 8 from J, leaving 11 bases between them. This CDR3 comprises 14 residues. Per the germline V gene, CDR1 is MRHNA and CDR2 is SNTAGT. CDR3 DNA sequence: TGTGCCAGCAGTGACTCGGGCTCAAATGATGAGCAGTTCTTC. As protein: CASSDSGSNDEQFF.

This clone appeared once. The chain combines TRBV28 with TRBJ2-6, with D possibly being TRBD1 (6 bases). Germline V lookup: CDR1 MDHEN, CDR2 SYDVKM. This CDR3 comprises 18 residues. V gave up 5 bases and J gave up 1 base, with 18 bases separating them. CDR3 loop: CASSLGRTAYSGANVLTF. The CDR3 DNA reads as TGTGCCAGCAGTCTCGGTAGGACAGCGTATTCTGGGGCCAACGTCCTGACTTTC.

This chain connects TRBV28 to TRBJ1-1, with D possibly being TRBD1 (5 bases). The germline V gene encodes CDR1 MDHEN and CDR2 SYDVKM. The CDR3 covers 12 residues. V was pared by 2 bases and J by 6 bases, with 7 bases between. The CDR3 DNA is TGTGCCAGCAGTTTACAGGGTTCTGAAGCTTTCTTT. This encodes CASSLQGSEAFF.

This sequence joins TRBV4-1 and TRBJ1-2; a weak D match, TRBD1 (6 bases). The CDR3 is 16 amino acids. Trimming removed 1 base at V and 0 bases at J, with 12 bases between. Germline V gene data show CDR1 as MGHRA and CDR2 as YSYEKL. The CDR3 spells CASSQVTGKANYGYTF. The CDR3 coding sequence is TGCGCCAGCAGCCAAGTAACAGGGAAAGCTAACTATGGCTACACCTTC.

This clone appeared a single time. The genes are TRBV4-2 and TRBJ1-5; D not resolved. The germline V gene has CDR1 LGHNA and CDR2 YNFKEQ. CDR3 length: 16 residues. V lost 3 bases to trimming and J lost 1 base, with 13 bases between them. The CDR3 DNA reads TGTGCCAGCAGCCATGGAGGACCCCTGAGCAATCAGCCCCAGCATTTT. The encoded protein is CASSHGGPLSNQPQHF.

CDR3 sequence (DNA): TGTGCCAGCAGTTTATCCCCACTAGCGGCTAGCACAGATACGCAGTATTTT. Its translation: CASSLSPLAASTDTQYF. The chain employs TRBV28 and TRBJ2-3; 8 positions match TRBD2. The germline V gene has CDR1 MDHEN and CDR2 SYDVKM. The length of the CDR3 is 17 residues. J gave up 0 bases and V 1 base, and 6 bases lay outside the gene matches.

This clone has a single count. This chain joins TRBV5-4 and TRBJ2-5; TRBD2 matches 15 bases. Germline CDR1 SGHNT, CDR2 YYREEE (reference sequence). The length of the CDR3 is 17 residues. The trim removed 4 bases at V and 3 bases at J, leaving 7 bases unmatched. CDR3 region: CASSRGLAGGLKETQYF. The DNA of the CDR3 is TGTGCCAGCAGCCGGGGACTAGCGGGGGGCCTTAAAGAGACCCAGTACTTC.

The DNA of the CDR3 is TGTGCCTGGACACAGGGGGCTTGGGAAAAACTGTTTTTT. Translation: CAWTQGAWEKLFF. This sequence joins TRBV30 and TRBJ1-4; 9 bases align to TRBD1. V shed 4 bases, J shed 8 bases, and the junction held 5 bases outside the gene matches. Germline V gene lookup returns CDR1 GTSNPN and CDR2 SVGIG (reference sequence). The CDR3 runs to 13 residues.